This T cell receptor beta chain was sequenced in a study of blood T cell repertoires in COVID-19. For the study at large: The study drew acute and convalescent COVID-19 samples from the United States, Italy and Spain. The cDNA or gDNA used as material had been derived from T cells, B-cell-depleted T cells, or PBMCs.

A Seattle source enrolled patients during active infection and followed them longitudinally. Original data processing: Estimation of nucleated cell counts relied on the amplification of reference gene primers. The data were produced by immunoSEQ multiplex PCR, yet TCRdb's version contains in-frame clones alone and is incomplete. That table gives V, J and clone size, and the DNA gave D and trimming. The sample has under 250,000 clones, 90% seen once; the top ten hold roughly 2.6%. There are 13 residues in the CDR3. CDR1 MRHNA and CDR2 SNTAGT come from the germline V gene. Trimming left V 0 bases short and J 8 bases short, with 10 bases between.

The sequence was obtained from a man under 40 with COVID-19, enrolled during active disease. The chain joins TRBV6-4 to TRBJ1-1; D is unresolved. The sample comprised peripheral blood. The CDR3: CASSDSPGGEAFF. CDR3 DNA sequence: TGTGCCAGCAGTGACTCACCCGGAGGAGAAGCTTTCTTT.